Listed here is a single TCR beta chain. This CDR3 is 15 amino acids long. The trim removed 3 bases at V and 2 bases at J, leaving 2 bases unmatched. Per germline, CDR1 MNHEY and CDR2 SVGAGI. This sample is drawn from a study of control samples from healthy donors and cancer patients. TCRdb keeps only in-frame clones here, not all; method: immunoSEQ multiplex PCR. This sample has 140,000 or so clones; about nine tenths occur once, and the top ten carry less than 5.5%. The receptor was derived from a man aged 25 to 45 in good health. The V call is TRBV6-5, the J call TRBJ1-4; 8 nucleotides line up with TRBD1. The sample was blood. The CDR3 protein is CASSYTGGTNEKLFF. DNA of the CDR3: TGTGCCAGCAGTTATACAGGGGGGACTAATGAAAAACTGTTTTTT.